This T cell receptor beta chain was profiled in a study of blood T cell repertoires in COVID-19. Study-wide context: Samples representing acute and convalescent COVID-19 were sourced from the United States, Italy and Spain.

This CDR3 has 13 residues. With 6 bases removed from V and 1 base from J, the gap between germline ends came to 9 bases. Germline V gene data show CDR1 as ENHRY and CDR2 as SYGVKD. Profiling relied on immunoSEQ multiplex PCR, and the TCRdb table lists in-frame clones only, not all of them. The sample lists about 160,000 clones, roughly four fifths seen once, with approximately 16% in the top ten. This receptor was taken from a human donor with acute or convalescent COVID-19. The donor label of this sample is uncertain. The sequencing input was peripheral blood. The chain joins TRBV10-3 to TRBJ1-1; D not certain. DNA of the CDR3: TGTGCCATCAGCCCGACGGGGAACACTGAAGCTTTCTTT. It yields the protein CAISPTGNTEAFF.